These 15 T cell receptor beta chains originate from one sample sequenced in a study of T cell responses to AZD1222 COVID-19 vaccine. The table came from immunoSEQ multiplex PCR; TCRdb's copy has only in-frame clones and leaves some out. The table has roughly 150,000 clones, roughly 90% seen once; the top ten hold approximately 1.5%. Here the sequenced sample was peripheral blood, taken 28 days after the second AZD1222 dose. The receptors here all came from an adult who received the AZD1222 COVID-19 vaccine.

The V and J genes are TRBV9 and TRBJ1-5, with 9 bases matching TRBD1. V shed 0 bases and J 5 bases; nucleotides not matched to a gene: 3. CDR1 is SGDLS, CDR2 YYNGEE, per germline. The CDR3 runs 15 residues. DNA for the CDR3: TGTGCCAGCAGCGTAGGACAGGGGGTCGATCAGCCCCAGCATTTT. Translated: CASSVGQGVDQPQHF.

To note about this clone: The identical CDR3 is also encoded by other nucleotide sequences in the sample. This sequence joins TRBV13 and TRBJ2-7; D gene uncertain. CDR1 is PRHDT, CDR2 FYEKMQ, per germline (reference sequence). V gave up 0 bases and J gave up 3 bases, with 3 bases separating them. This CDR3 has 12 residues. In DNA form, the CDR3 reads TGTGCCAGCAGCTTAGGAGGCTACGAGCAGTACTTC. Translation gives CASSLGGYEQYF. The full variable domain, in which reference TRBV13 and TRBJ2-7 provide the parts outside the CDR3, is AAGVIQSPRHLIKEKRETATLKCYPIPRHDTVYWYQQGPGQDPQFLISFYEKMQSDKGSIPDRFSAQQFSDYHSELNMSSLELGDSALYFCASSLGGYEQYFGPGTRLTVT.

The rearrangement links TRBV6-5 to TRBJ1-6; no reliable D call. Germline V gene lookup returns CDR1 MNHEY and CDR2 SVGAGI. Trimming took off 3 bases at V and 10 bases at J, with 16 bases between the two ends. The CDR3 is 15 residues long. CDR3 in DNA: TGTGCCAGCAGTTATACCCCAACACGAGGGTCACCCCTCCACTTT. Encoded protein: CASSYTPTRGSPLHF.

As for this clone: Within the sample, other DNA sequences also encode this same CDR3. This chain connects TRBV28 to TRBJ2-3; unclear D gene. Trimming removed 2 bases from V and 6 bases from J, with 0 bases in between. The CDR3 totals 10 residues. CDR1 is MDHEN, CDR2 SYDVKM, per germline. CDR3 nucleotides: TGTGCCAGCAGTTTAGATACGCAGTATTTT. It codes for CASSLDTQYF.

The rearrangement joins TRBV5-1 to TRBJ1-3, with D unresolved. CDR3 length equals 14 residues. Germline V gene data show CDR1 as SGHRS and CDR2 as YFSETQ. The germline V and J ends were trimmed by 4 bases and 0 bases, with 8 bases remaining between them. The CDR3 reads CASSPQSSGNTIYF. CDR3 DNA sequence: TGCGCCAGCAGCCCCCAGAGCTCTGGAAACACCATATATTTT.

The chain joins TRBV7-9 to TRBJ1-1; TRBD1 might be the D (5 bases). Germline loops: CDR1 SEHNR, CDR2 FQNEAQ (reference sequence). V lost 3 bases, J lost 5 bases, and 10 bases lay in between. The CDR3 covers 13 residues. CDR3 loop: CASSFGAGTEAFF. DNA of the CDR3: TGTGCCAGCAGCTTTGGGGCGGGGACTGAAGCTTTCTTT.

J is TRBJ1-2 and V is TRBV4-2, with a tentative D call TRBD1 (5 bases). V dropped 5 bases and J dropped 6 bases, with 13 bases sitting between them. CDR3 length equals 13 residues. Germline V gene lookup returns CDR1 LGHNA and CDR2 YNFKEQ. The CDR3 protein is CASSTGRGDGYTF. The CDR3 region has the DNA TGTGCCAGCAGCACGGGGAGGGGCGATGGCTACACCTTC.

The chain links TRBV7-8 to TRBJ2-7, with D possibly TRBD2 on 5 matching bases. In germline, CDR1 is SGHVS, CDR2 FQNEAQ. The CDR3 has 14 amino acids. V was pared by 2 bases and J by 1 base, with 9 bases between. The CDR3: CASSLMIASYEQYF. CDR3 DNA sequence: TGTGCCAGCAGCTTAATGATAGCGTCCTACGAGCAGTACTTC.

The V and J genes are TRBV3-1 (or the pseudogene TRBV3-2) and TRBJ1-2; the D gene is possibly TRBD1 (6 bases). CDR1 and CDR2 (germline): LGHDT, YNNKEL (reference sequence). V was shortened by 0 bases and J by 8 bases, with 16 bases between the two germline ends. The CDR3 spans 15 residues. CDR3 sequence: CASSQDLGGSWGYTF. As DNA, the CDR3 is TGTGCCAGCAGCCAAGATCTAGGGGGGTCGTGGGGCTACACCTTC.

The chain combines TRBV30 with TRBJ1-1; 7 nucleotides align to TRBD1. V lost 3 bases and J lost 8; bases outside the gene matches: 15. Germline V gene sequence: CDR1 GTSNPN, CDR2 SVGIG (reference sequence). The CDR3 consists of 15 residues. The CDR3 DNA reads TGTGCCTGGAGCGCTGCGACAGGGACCCTCTCCGAAGCTTTCTTT. Encoded protein: CAWSAATGTLSEAFF.

This sequence joins TRBV20-1 and TRBJ2-7, with 8 bases that match TRBD1. Germline CDR1 is DFQATT and CDR2 is SNEGSKA (reference sequence). V shed 5 bases and J 5 bases; nucleotides not matched to a gene: 2. This CDR3 is 11 amino acids long. The CDR3 coding sequence is TGCAGTGCTGAGGACAGGGACGAGCAGTACTTC. Its translation: CSAEDRDEQYF.

The CDR3: CASSSPGTGEGQPQHF. The CDR3 region has the DNA TGTGCCAGCAGTTCTCCCGGGACAGGGGAAGGTCAGCCCCAGCATTTT. The rearrangement uses TRBV28 and TRBJ1-5; the match to TRBD1 covers 10 bases. Germline CDR1 is MDHEN and CDR2 is SYDVKM. This CDR3 contains 16 residues. The trim removed 4 bases at V and 6 bases at J, leaving 9 bases unmatched.

This rearrangement joins TRBV19 to TRBJ1-1; D is possibly TRBD1 (6 bases). The CDR3 covers 15 residues. Germline lookup yields CDR1 LNHDA and CDR2 SQIVND (reference sequence). Trimming removed 7 bases at V and 5 bases at J, with 20 bases between. CDR3 protein: CASTLGQGWRTEAFF. CDR3 in DNA: TGTGCCAGTACCCTGGGACAAGGATGGAGGACTGAAGCTTTCTTT.

The rearrangement joins TRBV7-9 to TRBJ1-1, with D unresolved. Between the trimmed V and J ends, which lost 5 bases and 4 bases, there was a span of 11 bases. The CDR3 spans 13 residues. CDR1 is SEHNR and CDR2 is FQNEAQ in the germline V gene (reference sequence). Here the CDR3 reads CASSLQRSTEAFF. The CDR3 bases are TGTGCCAGCAGCCTTCAGCGGAGCACTGAAGCTTTCTTT. The entire variable domain, with the rest obtained from reference TRBV7-9 and TRBJ1-1, is as follows: DTGVSQNPRHKITKRGQNVTFRCDPISEHNRLYWYRQTLGQGPEFLTYFQNEAQLEKSRLLSDRFSAERPKGSFSTLEIQRTEQGDSAMYLCASSLQRSTEAFFGQGTRLTVV.

This rearrangement joins TRBV30 to TRBJ1-2, with unresolved D. Between the trimmed V and J ends, which lost 2 bases and 3 bases, there was a span of 7 bases. Per germline, CDR1 GTSNPN and CDR2 SVGIG (reference sequence). The CDR3 contains 12 residues. CDR3 coding DNA: TGTGCCTGGAGTAGGAGCTACTATGGCTACACCTTC. It codes for CAWSRSYYGYTF.